This is a list of T cell receptor beta chains from one sample in a study of coeliac disease. Data came from immunoSEQ multiplex PCR; TCRdb stores just in-frame clones and leaves some out. The sample shows several thousand clones, roughly three fifths of them seen only once. The specimen sequenced was lamina propria lymphocytes from the gut. The receptor source for this set is a woman aged 60-75 years with active celiac disease. CDR3s include the opening cysteine and the closing phenylalanine or tryptophan. D genes are given only for firm matches. Only some rows state a clone size, as once, few, many or a class for expanded clones.

abundance	v_gene	d_gene	j_gene	CDR3aa	CDR3nt
NA	TRBV29-1	NA	TRBJ1-2	CSAAGSAVYTF	TGCAGCGCAGCAGGTTCGGCTGTCTACACCTTC
NA	TRBV7-9	TRBD1	TRBJ2-2	CASVAGGAYGELFF	TGTGCCAGCGTGGCAGGGGGCGCTTACGGGGAGCTGTTTTTT
NA	TRBV15	NA	TRBJ1-1	CATSRARDTRNTEAFF	TGTGCCACCAGCAGAGCCCGGGACACCAGGAACACTGAAGCTTTCTTT
NA	TRBV7-2	TRBD2	TRBJ2-4	CASSPVGLALHF	TGTGCCAGCAGCCCGGTGGGACTAGCGTTACACTTC
NA	TRBV18	NA	TRBJ1-2	CASSPSGAQRGGYTF	TGTGCCAGCTCACCCTCCGGAGCCCAAAGGGGTGGCTACACCTTC
NA	TRBV7-2	TRBD2	TRBJ2-7	CASSSQRDYEQYF	TGTGCCAGCAGCTCACAGCGGGACTACGAGCAGTACTTC
few	TRBV27	TRBD1	TRBJ1-5	CASSKTTDRVNNQPQHF	TGTGCCAGCAGCAAAACAACTGACAGGGTTAACAATCAGCCCCAGCATTTT
NA	TRBV30	NA	TRBJ2-3	CAWSVGLPFTDTQYF	TGTGCCTGGAGTGTTGGACTGCCTTTCACAGATACGCAGTATTTT
once	TRBV7-7	TRBD2	TRBJ2-1	CASSSRTSGYNEQFF	TGTGCTAGCAGCTCGCGGACTAGCGGTTACAATGAGCAGTTCTTC
NA	TRBV4-3	TRBD1	TRBJ1-1	CASRPDRVNTEAFF	TGCGCCAGCAGACCCGACAGGGTGAACACTGAAGCTTTCTTT
NA	TRBV15	TRBD1	TRBJ2-7	CATSPNPGQWPYEQYF	TGTGCCACCAGCCCAAATCCGGGACAGTGGCCCTACGAGCAGTACTTC
NA	TRBV30	NA	TRBJ2-7	CAWSMSTEQYF	TGTGCCTGGAGTATGAGTACCGAGCAGTACTTC
NA	TRBV4-1	NA	TRBJ2-3	CASSQERVLGTQYF	TGCGCCAGCAGCCAAGAACGGGTCCTTGGGACGCAGTATTTT
NA	TRBV5-6	NA	TRBJ2-2	CASSLFGETGELFF	TGTGCCAGCAGCTTGTTTGGAGAAACCGGGGAGCTGTTTTTT
NA	TRBV4-3	TRBD1	TRBJ1-4	CASSQEGGTGEKLFF	TGCGCCAGCAGCCAAGAAGGGGGCACTGGCGAAAAACTGTTTTTT
NA	TRBV28	NA	TRBJ2-1	CASSLGWGVSSYNEQFF	TGTGCCAGCAGTTTGGGATGGGGCGTTAGCTCCTACAATGAGCAGTTCTTC
few	TRBV29-1	NA	TRBJ1-1	CSAAVQGDTEAFF	TGCAGCGCCGCGGTACAGGGTGATACTGAAGCTTTCTTT
NA	TRBV18	TRBD1	TRBJ1-1	CASSPGQTAEAFF	TGTGCCAGCTCACCGGGACAGACAGCTGAAGCTTTCTTT